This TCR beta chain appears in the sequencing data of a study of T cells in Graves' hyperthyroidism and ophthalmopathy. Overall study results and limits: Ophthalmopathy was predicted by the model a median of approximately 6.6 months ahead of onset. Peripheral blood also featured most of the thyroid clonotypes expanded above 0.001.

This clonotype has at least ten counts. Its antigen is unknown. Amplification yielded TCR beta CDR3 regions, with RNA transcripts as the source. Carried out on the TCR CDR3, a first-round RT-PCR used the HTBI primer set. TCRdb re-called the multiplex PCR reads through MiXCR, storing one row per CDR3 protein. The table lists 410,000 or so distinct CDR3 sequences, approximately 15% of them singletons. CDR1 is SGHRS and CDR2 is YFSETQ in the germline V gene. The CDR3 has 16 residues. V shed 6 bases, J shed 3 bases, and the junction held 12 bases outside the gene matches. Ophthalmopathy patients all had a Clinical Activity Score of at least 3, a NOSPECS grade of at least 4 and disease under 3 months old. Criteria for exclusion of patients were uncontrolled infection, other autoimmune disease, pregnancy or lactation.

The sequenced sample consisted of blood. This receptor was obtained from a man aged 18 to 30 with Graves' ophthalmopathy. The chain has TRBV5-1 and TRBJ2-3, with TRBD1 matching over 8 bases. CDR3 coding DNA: TGCGCCAGCACCCGGGTCGGACAGGGCAATACAGATACGCAGTATTTT. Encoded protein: CASTRVGQGNTDTQYF.